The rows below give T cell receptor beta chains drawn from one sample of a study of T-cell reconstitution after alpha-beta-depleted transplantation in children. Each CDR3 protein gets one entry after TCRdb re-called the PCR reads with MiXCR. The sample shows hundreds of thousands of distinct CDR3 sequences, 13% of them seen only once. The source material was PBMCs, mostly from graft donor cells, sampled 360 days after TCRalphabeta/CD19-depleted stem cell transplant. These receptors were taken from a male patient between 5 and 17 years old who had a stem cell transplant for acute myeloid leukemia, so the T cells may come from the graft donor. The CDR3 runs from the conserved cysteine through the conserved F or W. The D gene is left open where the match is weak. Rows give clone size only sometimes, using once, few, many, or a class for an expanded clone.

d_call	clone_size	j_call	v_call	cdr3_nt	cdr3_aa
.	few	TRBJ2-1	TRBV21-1	TGTGCCAGCAGCAAAGTGGCGGTTGAGCAGTTCTTC	CASSKVAVEQFF
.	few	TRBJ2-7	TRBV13	TGTGCCAGCAGCTTGGGACTCCTCACCTACGAGCAGTACTTC	CASSLGLLTYEQYF
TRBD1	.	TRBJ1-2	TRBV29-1	TGCAGCGTTGCCACCCCTCAGGGGGCCTACTATGGCTACACCTTC	CSVATPQGAYYGYTF
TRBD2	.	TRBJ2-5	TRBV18	TGTGCCAGCTCACCGACTAGCGGGATACAGGAGACCCAGTACTTC	CASSPTSGIQETQYF
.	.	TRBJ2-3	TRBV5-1	TGCGCCAGCAGCTTCGGGGTCGGCCGAACTAGCACAGATACGCAGTATTTT	CASSFGVGRTSTDTQYF
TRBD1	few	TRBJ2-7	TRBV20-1	TGCAGTGCTAAACGACAGGGAAAAGCCTACGAGCAGTACTTC	CSAKRQGKAYEQYF
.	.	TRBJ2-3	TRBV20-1	TGCAGTAGCGGATCATACTACACAGATACGCAGTATTTT	CSSGSYYTDTQYF
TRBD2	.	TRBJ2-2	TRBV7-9	TGTGCCAGCAGCTACACTAGCGGGAGACCCACCGGGGAGCTGTTTTTT	CASSYTSGRPTGELFF
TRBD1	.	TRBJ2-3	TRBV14	TGTGCCAGCAGCCAGACAGGGTCCCGCGGAGATACGCAGTATTTT	CASSQTGSRGDTQYF
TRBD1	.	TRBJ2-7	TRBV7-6	TGTGCCAGCAGTTGGGCTCCGGGACAGGATCTTACCTACGAGCAGTACTTC	CASSWAPGQDLTYEQYF
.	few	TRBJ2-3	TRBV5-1	TGCGCCAGCAGCCCCACCAGGATCACAGATACGCAGTATTTT	CASSPTRITDTQYF
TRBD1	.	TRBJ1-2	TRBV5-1	TGCGCCAGCAGCTCAAGGACAGGGGAACCCCAGTATGGCTACACCTTC	CASSSRTGEPQYGYTF
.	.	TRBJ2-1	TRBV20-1	TGCAGTGCCCCGACGGGGGAGGTGAAAAATGAGCAGTTCTTC	CSAPTGEVKNEQFF
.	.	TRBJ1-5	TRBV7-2	TGTGCCAGCAGCTTTACGCAAGGTCTCAGCAATCAGCCCCAGCATTTT	CASSFTQGLSNQPQHF
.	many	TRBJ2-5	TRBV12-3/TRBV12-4	TGTGCCAGCAGTTTAGCGCCCCACAGGAGAGAGACCCAGTACTTC	CASSLAPHRRETQYF
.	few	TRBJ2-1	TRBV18	TGTGCCAGCTCTCCCGGGTTGGGGGAGCAGTTCTTC	CASSPGLGEQFF
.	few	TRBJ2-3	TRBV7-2	TGTGCCAGCAGCTTAGAACAGGGCACAGATACGCAGTATTTT	CASSLEQGTDTQYF